This TCR beta chain was observed in a study of T-cell reconstitution after alpha-beta-depleted transplantation in children. Unique molecular identifiers were used in preparing the TCRbeta library. MiXCR was run by TCRdb on the PCR reads, yielding one entry per CDR3 protein. The top ten hold 25% to 35% of the sample, which has about 400,000 distinct CDR3 sequences, 15% to 20% seen once. The CDR3 runs 13 residues. The V and J ends lost 8 bases and 1 base respectively, with 13 bases between them. CDR1 is SGHRS and CDR2 is YFSETQ in the germline V gene. Study observations and caveats: About two months after transplant, alpha-beta T cells reportedly came from several hundred expanded graft clones. Most T-cell counts and diversity one year after the transplant came from T cells that were newly produced. Surviving recipient T cells and thymic progenitors underlay high day-60 TCRbeta diversity in some patients.

As concerns this clonotype: The antigen remains unidentified.

The chain is built from TRBV5-1 and TRBJ2-7, with unresolved D. Source: PBMCs, mostly from graft donor cells, taken 360 days after TCRalphabeta/CD19-depleted stem cell transplant. This clonotype was obtained from a boy in the first two years of life who had a stem cell transplant for Wiskott-Aldrich syndrome, so the T cells may come from the graft donor. The chain's CDR3 is CASAPDGSYEQYF. As DNA, the CDR3 is TGCGCCAGTGCCCCGGACGGATCCTACGAGCAGTACTTC.